The rows below give T cell receptor beta chains drawn from one sample of a study of CD8 T cells in Susac syndrome. In TCRdb, the immunoSEQ multiplex PCR reads were re-called with MiXCR into one record per CDR3 protein. This table has about 120,000 distinct CDR3 sequences, 85% to 95% appearing once. Sequencing was done on a sample of CD4+ T cells from PBMCs. These receptor sequences come from a human donor with multiple sclerosis. Both conserved end residues are part of each CDR3. The order of the fields is CDR3 length, clone size, V gene, CDR3 protein. Clone sizes are given selectively: once, few, many, or a class where the clone is expanded.

14 | once | TRBV5-6 | CASSLVGATYGYTF
14 | . | TRBV2 | CASRWRTGVYEQYF
16 | . | TRBV9 | CASSPRLAEAKNIQYF
14 | . | TRBV9 | CASSATGNSYEQYF
15 | . | TRBV3-1 | CASSSRGQSAGELFF
15 | . | TRBV9 | CASSTRDDLGNTIYF
13 | . | TRBV20-1 | CSASEGTLYEQYF
15 | . | TRBV3-1 | CASSRGTGGMGEQYF
15 | . | TRBV5-1 | CASRTTGTLNTEAFF
14 | . | TRBV24-1 | CATSGSGGGQPQHF
16 | . | TRBV2 | CASSGGGPSGANVLTF
14 | . | TRBV6-6 | CASSPLVSNYGYTF
13 | . | TRBV12-3/TRBV12-4 | CASIAGGTDTQYF
16 | . | TRBV6-1 | CASSEAPPRTGYEQYF
15 | . | TRBV27 | CASSLSRTGTTLQHF
15 | . | TRBV7-2 | CASSLASRDPTEAFF
16 | . | TRBV28 | CASSLDRAAYNSPLHF
15 | . | TRBV12-3/TRBV12-4 | CASSSLGTGHQPQHF
15 | . | TRBV27 | CASSLTRVISAEAFF
12 | . | TRBV29-1 | CSVTGQGVEQFF
13 | . | TRBV30 | CASSNLADSPLHF
12 | . | TRBV19 | CAITGEGNTIYF
13 | . | TRBV7-9 | CASSLWLNQPQHF
11 | . | TRBV29-1 | CSAEPGDTQYF
15 | . | TRBV4-2 | CASSQPDRESYEQYF
16 | . | TRBV7-2 | CASSWTGGVETGELFF
14 | . | TRBV5-1 | CASSVGQGADGYTF
15 | . | TRBV19 | CASKTTGTGTDTIYF
17 | . | TRBV6-1 | CASSEIGGFAGANVLTF
14 | . | TRBV6-2/TRBV6-3 | CASSYSQGANVLTF
13 | once | TRBV7-9 | CASSLYGDYEQYF
16 | . | TRBV4-3 | CASSFALQGIGYEQYF
15 | . | TRBV7-9 | CASSSPPAGKAEAFF
12 | . | TRBV7-2 | CASSSARETQYF
16 | . | TRBV11-2 | CASTPSVGQVYNEQFF
15 | . | TRBV18 | CASSPPGLLQETQYF
14 | . | TRBV9 | CASSARPGTYEQYF
16 | . | TRBV3-1 | CASSQRNPAGESEQYF
18 | . | TRBV4-2 | CASSQVGSGGGATDTQYF
17 | . | TRBV3-1 | CASSQVRGQSSYNEQFF
18 | . | TRBV7-2 | CASSLRSLIISGANVLTF
15 | . | TRBV12-3/TRBV12-4 | CASREGKRGRETQYF
15 | . | TRBV7-9 | CASSLTSWDNYGYTF
14 | . | TRBV19 | CASSLSGDTGELFF
16 | . | TRBV7-3 | CASSLGPRGHTDTQYF
12 | . | TRBV30 | CASGGGKNIQYF
11 | . | TRBV29-1 | CSVGTGGNLHF
11 | . | TRBV29-1 | CSVAVRETQYF